This T cell receptor (beta chain) was identified during a study of spatial heterogeneity in lung cancer. TCRdb recomputed calls from the 5' RACE reads with MiXCR, one row per CDR3 protein. Seen here are 10,000 to 11,000 distinct CDR3 sequences, under 6.5% observed once, and the top ten hold approximately 30%. This clonotype was seen more than once but under ten times. The CDR3 consists of 14 residues. V shed 3 bases and J shed 0 bases, with 12 bases lying between them. Germline lookup yields CDR1 SQVTM and CDR2 ANQGSEA. Time point specified: sample taken at primary tumor resection. The rearrangement links TRBV29-1 to TRBJ2-7; D is perhaps TRBD1 or TRBD2 (6 bases each). The starting material was PBMCs, obtained at surgery. The receptor's source is a male donor with early-stage non-small cell lung cancer. The CDR3 region has the DNA TGCAGCGTTGAGGAGGGGGTACTCTCCTACGAGCAGTACTTC. Amino acid sequence: CSVEEGVLSYEQYF.